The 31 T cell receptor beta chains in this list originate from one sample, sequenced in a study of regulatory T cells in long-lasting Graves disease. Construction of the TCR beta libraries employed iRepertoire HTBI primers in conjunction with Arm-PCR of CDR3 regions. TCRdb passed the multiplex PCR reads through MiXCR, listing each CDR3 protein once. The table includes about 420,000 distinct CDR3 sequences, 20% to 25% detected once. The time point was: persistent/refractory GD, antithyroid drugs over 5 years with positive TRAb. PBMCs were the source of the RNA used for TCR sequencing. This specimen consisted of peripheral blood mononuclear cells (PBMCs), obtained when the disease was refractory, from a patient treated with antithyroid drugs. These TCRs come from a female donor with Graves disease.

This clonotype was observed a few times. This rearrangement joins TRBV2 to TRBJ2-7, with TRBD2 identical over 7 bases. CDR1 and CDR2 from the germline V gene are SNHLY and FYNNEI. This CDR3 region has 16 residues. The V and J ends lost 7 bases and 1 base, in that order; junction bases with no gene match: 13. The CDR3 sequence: CASILERGLGSYEQYF. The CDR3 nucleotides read TGTGCCAGCATCTTGGAGCGGGGTCTGGGATCCTACGAGCAGTACTTC.

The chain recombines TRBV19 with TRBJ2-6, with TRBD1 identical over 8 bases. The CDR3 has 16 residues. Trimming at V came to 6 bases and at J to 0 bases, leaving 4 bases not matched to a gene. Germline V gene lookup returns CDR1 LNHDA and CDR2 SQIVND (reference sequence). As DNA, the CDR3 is TGTGCCAGTAGCTGGGACAGGAGCTCTGGGGCCAACGTCCTGACTTTC. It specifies CASSWDRSSGANVLTF. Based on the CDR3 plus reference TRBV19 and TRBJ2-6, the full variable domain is DGGITQSPKYLFRKEGQNVTLSCEQNLNHDAMYWYRQDPGQGLRLIYYSQIVNDFQKGDIAEGYSVSREKKESFPLTVTSAQKNPTAFYLCASSWDRSSGANVLTFGAGSRLTVL.

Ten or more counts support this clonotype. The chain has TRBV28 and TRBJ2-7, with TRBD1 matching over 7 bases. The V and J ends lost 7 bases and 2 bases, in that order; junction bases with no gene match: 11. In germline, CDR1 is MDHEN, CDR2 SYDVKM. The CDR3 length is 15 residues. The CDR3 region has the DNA TGTGCCAGCAATACCAAACAGGGGATTACCTACGAGCAGTACTTC. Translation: CASNTKQGITYEQYF.

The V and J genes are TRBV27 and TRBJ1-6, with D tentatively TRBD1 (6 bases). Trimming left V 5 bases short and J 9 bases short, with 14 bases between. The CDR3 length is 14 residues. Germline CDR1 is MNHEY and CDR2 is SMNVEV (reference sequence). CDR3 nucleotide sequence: TGTGCCAGCAGTGAATACGCACAGGGTTCACCCCTCCACTTT. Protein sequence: CASSEYAQGSPLHF.

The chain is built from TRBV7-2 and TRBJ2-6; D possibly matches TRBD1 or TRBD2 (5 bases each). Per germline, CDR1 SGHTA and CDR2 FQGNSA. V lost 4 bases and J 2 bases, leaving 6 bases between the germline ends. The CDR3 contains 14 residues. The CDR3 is CASSSGPGANVLTF. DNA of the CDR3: TGTGCCAGCAGCTCGGGGCCTGGGGCCAACGTCCTGACTTTC.

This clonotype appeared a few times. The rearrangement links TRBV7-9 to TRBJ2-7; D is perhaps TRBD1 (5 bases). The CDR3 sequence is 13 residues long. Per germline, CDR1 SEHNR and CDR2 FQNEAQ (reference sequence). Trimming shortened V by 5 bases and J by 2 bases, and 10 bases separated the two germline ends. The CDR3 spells CASSTRQTYEQYF. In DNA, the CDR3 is TGTGCCAGCAGCACAAGACAGACCTACGAGCAGTACTTC.

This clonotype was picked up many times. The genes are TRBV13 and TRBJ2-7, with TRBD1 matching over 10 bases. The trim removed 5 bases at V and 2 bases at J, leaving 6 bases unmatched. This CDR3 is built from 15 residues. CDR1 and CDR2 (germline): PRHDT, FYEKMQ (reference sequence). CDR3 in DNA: TGTGCCAGCAGCGGAACCGGGACAGGGGCCTACGAGCAGTACTTC. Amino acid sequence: CASSGTGTGAYEQYF.

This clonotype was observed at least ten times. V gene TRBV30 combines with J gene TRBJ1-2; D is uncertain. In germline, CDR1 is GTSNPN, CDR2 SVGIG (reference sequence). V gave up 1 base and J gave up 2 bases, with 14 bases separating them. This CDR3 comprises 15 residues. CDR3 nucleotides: TGTGCCTGGAGTGATCGGGCCGCCTCAAACTATGGCTACACCTTC. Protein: CAWSDRAASNYGYTF.

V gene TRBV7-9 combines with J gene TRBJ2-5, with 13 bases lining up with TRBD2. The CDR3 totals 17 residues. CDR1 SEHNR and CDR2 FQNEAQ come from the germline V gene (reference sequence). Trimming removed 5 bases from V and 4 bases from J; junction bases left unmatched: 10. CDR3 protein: CASSPRTSGSTGETQYF. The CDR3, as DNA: TGTGCCAGCAGCCCTCGGACTAGCGGGAGCACCGGAGAGACCCAGTACTTC.

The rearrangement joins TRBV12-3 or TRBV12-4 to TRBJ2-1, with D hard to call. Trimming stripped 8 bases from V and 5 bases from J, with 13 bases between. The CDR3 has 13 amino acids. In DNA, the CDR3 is TGTGCCAGCCTGCAGTCAGTGCACAATGAGCAGTTCTTC. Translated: CASLQSVHNEQFF.

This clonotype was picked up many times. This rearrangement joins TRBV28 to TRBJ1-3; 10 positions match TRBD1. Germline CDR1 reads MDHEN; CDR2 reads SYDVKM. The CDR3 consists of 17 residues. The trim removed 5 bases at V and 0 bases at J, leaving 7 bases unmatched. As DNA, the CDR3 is TGTGCCAGCAGTCCGAGGGGACAGGGGTTCTCTGGAAACACCATATATTTT. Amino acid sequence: CASSPRGQGFSGNTIYF.

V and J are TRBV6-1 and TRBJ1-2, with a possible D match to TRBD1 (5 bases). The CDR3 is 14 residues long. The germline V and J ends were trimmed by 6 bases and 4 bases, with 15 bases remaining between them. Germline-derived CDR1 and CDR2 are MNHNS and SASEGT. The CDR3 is CASRESGTVYGYTF. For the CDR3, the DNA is TGTGCCAGCAGGGAATCCGGGACGGTCTATGGCTACACCTTC.

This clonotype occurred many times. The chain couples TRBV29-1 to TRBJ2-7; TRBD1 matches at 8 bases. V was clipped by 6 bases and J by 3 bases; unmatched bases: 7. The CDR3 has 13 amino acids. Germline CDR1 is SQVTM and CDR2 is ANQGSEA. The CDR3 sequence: CSVVGQVYYEQYF. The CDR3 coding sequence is TGCAGCGTCGTGGGACAGGTTTACTACGAGCAGTACTTC.

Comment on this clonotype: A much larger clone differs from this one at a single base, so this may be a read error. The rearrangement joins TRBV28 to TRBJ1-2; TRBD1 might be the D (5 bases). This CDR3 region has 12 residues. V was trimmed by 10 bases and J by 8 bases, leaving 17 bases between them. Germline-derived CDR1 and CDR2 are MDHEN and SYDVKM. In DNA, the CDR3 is TGTGCCAACAGGAGAAGGGTGCGGGGCTACACCTTC. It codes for CANRRRVRGYTF.

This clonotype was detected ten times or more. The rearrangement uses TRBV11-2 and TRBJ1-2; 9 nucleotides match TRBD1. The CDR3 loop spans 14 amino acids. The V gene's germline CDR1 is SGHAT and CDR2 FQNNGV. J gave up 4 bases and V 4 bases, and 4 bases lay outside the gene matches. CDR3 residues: CASSSTGGIYGYTF. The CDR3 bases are TGTGCCAGCAGCTCGACAGGGGGGATCTATGGCTACACCTTC.

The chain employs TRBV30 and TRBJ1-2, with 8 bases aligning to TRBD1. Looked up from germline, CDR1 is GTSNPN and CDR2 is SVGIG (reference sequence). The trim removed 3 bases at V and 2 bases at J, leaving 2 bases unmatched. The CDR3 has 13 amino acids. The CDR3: CAWSRQGNYGYTF. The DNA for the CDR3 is TGTGCCTGGAGCAGACAGGGGAACTATGGCTACACCTTC.

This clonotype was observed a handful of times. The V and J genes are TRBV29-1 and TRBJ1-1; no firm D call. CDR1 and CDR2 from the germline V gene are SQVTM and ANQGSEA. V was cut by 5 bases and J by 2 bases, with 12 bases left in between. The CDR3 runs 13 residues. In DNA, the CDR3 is TGCAGCGTTTTTGCTATTGGAAACACTGAAGCTTTCTTT. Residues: CSVFAIGNTEAFF.

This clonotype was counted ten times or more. This chain's CDR3 is CASSSSRVVYEQYF. CDR3 DNA sequence: TGTGCCAGCAGTTCGTCCAGGGTGGTCTACGAGCAGTACTTC. The chain joins TRBV6-5 to TRBJ2-7, with D perhaps matching TRBD1 (5 bases). Trimming stripped 4 bases from V and 3 bases from J, with 13 bases between. The length of the CDR3 is 14 residues. Per germline, CDR1 MNHEY and CDR2 SVGAGI.

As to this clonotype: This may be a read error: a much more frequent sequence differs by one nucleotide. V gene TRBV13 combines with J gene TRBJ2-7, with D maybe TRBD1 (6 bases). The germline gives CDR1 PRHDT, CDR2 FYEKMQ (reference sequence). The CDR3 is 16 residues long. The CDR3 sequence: CVSSPGQSSPSNEQYF. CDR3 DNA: TGTGTCAGCAGCCCCGGACAGTCCTCGCCATCTAACGAGCAGTACTTC.

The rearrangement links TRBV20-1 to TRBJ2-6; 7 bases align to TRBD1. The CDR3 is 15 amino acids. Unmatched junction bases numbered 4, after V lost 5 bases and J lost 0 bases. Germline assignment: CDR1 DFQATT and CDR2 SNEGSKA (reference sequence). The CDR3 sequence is CSASGQASGANVLTF. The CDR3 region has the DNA TGCAGTGCTTCCGGACAGGCCTCTGGGGCCAACGTCCTGACTTTC.

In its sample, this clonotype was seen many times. The CDR3 sequence: CASRDFYGYTF. The DNA for the CDR3 is TGTGCCAGCAGGGATTTCTATGGCTACACCTTC. The chain recombines TRBV2 with TRBJ1-2; D is ambiguous. V was trimmed by 6 bases and J by 4 bases, leaving 6 bases between them. The CDR3 totals 11 residues. Germline V gene lookup returns CDR1 SNHLY and CDR2 FYNNEI.

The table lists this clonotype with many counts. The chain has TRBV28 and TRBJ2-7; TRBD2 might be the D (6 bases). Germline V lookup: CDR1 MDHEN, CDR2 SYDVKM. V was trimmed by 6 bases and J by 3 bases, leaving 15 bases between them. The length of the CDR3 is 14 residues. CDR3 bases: TGTGCCAGCAGCTCTGATGGGGGGATCTACGAGCAGTACTTC. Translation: CASSSDGGIYEQYF.

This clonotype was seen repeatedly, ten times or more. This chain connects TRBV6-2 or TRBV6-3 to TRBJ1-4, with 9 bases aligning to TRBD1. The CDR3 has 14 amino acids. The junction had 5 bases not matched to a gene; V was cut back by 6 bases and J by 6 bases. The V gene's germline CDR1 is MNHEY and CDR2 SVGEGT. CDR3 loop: CASSTTGGDEKLFF. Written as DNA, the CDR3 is TGTGCCAGCAGCACGACAGGGGGAGATGAAAAACTGTTTTTT.

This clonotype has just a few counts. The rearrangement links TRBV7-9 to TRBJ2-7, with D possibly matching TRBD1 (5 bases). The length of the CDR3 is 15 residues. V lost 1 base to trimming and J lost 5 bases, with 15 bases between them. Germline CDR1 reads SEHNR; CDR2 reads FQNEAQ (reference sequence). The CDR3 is CASSLEGGARNEQYF. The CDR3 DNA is TGTGCCAGCAGCTTAGAAGGTGGGGCGCGGAACGAGCAGTACTTC.

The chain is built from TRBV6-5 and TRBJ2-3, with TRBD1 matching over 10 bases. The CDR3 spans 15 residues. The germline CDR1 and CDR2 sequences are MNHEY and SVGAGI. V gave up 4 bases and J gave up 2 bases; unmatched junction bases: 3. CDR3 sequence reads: CASSWGQGITDTQYF. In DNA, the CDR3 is TGTGCCAGCAGTTGGGGACAGGGGATCACAGATACGCAGTATTTT.

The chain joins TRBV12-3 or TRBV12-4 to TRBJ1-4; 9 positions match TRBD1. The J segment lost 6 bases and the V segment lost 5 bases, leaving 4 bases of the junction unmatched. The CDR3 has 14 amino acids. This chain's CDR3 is CASSAWTGDEKLFF. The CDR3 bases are TGTGCCAGCAGTGCCTGGACAGGGGATGAAAAACTGTTTTTT.

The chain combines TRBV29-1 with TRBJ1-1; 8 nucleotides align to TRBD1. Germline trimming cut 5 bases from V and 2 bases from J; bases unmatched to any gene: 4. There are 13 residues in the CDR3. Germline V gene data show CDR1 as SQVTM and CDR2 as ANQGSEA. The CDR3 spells CSVQGAHNTEAFF. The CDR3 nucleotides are TGCAGCGTTCAGGGGGCCCATAACACTGAAGCTTTCTTT.

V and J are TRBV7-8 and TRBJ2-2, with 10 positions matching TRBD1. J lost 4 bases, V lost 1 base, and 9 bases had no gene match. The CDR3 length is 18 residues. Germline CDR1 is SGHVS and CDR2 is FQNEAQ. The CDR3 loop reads CASSLGAGTGESTGELFF. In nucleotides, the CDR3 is TGTGCCAGCAGCTTAGGAGCCGGGACAGGGGAGTCCACCGGGGAGCTGTTTTTT. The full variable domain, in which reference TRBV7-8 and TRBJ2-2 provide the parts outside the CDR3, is GAGVSQSPRYKVAKRGQDVALRCDPISGHVSLFWYQQALGQGPEFLTYFQNEAQLDKSGLPSDRFFAERPEGSVSTLKIQRTQQEDSAVYLCASSLGAGTGESTGELFFGEGSRLTVL.

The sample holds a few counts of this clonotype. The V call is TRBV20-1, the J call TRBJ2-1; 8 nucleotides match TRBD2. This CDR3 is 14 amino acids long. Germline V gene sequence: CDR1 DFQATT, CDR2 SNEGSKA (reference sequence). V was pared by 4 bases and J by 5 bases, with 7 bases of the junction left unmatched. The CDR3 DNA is TGCAGTGCTACGAGCGGGAGTCTCAACAATGAGCAGTTCTTC. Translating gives CSATSGSLNNEQFF.

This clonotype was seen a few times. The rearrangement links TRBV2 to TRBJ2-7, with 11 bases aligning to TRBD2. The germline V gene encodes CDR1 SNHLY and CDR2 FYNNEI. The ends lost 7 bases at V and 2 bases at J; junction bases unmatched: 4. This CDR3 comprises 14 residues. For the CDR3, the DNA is TGTGCCAGCACTAGCGGGAGGATCCCCTACGAGCAGTACTTC. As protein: CASTSGRIPYEQYF.

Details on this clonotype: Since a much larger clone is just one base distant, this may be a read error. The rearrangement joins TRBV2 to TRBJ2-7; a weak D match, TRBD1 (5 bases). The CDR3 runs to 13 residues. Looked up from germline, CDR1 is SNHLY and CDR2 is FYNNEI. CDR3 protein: CATRQNGNYEQYF. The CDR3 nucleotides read TGTGCTACCAGACAGAATGGGAACTACGAGCAGTACTTC.